The 9 T cell receptor beta chains below all came from one sample that was sequenced in a study of blood T cells in healthy people across ages. Together with a sample-barcoded 5' primer, a J-beta primer mix was included in a second PCR lasting roughly 6 to 12 cycles. TCRdb processed the 5' RACE reads anew with MiXCR; each CDR3 protein has one entry. Among over 1,500,000 distinct CDR3 sequences, approximately 50% were seen once, and the ten largest hold 2.1%. The material sequenced was blood. The receptors were gathered from a woman in her thirties or forties in good health.

The chain has TRBV20-1 and TRBJ2-3, with 9 bases identical to TRBD2. The trim removed 6 bases at V and 0 bases at J, leaving 16 bases unmatched. This CDR3 has 18 residues. CDR1 and CDR2 (germline): DFQATT, SNEGSKA (reference sequence). The CDR3 sequence is CSAPPGLAAGASTDTQYF. DNA for the CDR3: TGCAGTGCCCCACCGGGACTAGCAGCCGGAGCTAGCACAGATACGCAGTATTTT.

This clonotype was picked up a small number of times. Written as DNA, the CDR3 is TGCAGTGCTGGGAGACTAGCGGGGGAAGCCTACGAGCAGTACTTC. Protein: CSAGRLAGEAYEQYF. The chain carries TRBV20-1 and TRBJ2-7, with 12 bases matching TRBD2. The germline V gene encodes CDR1 DFQATT and CDR2 SNEGSKA (reference sequence). The CDR3 totals 15 residues. The V and J ends lost 5 bases and 2 bases, in that order; junction bases with no gene match: 7.

The chain employs TRBV20-1 and TRBJ1-2, with 8 bases identical to TRBD1. This CDR3 spans 15 amino acids. Germline trimming cut 0 bases from V and 1 base from J; bases unmatched to any gene: 4. The germline V gene has CDR1 DFQATT and CDR2 SNEGSKA (reference sequence). Here the CDR3 reads CSAREMDRVNYGYTF. The CDR3 DNA sequence: TGCAGTGCTAGAGAAATGGACAGGGTTAACTATGGCTACACCTTC.

This chain connects TRBV7-9 to TRBJ2-4; unclear D gene. The J call may be faulty, since TRBJ2-5 better matches the DNA end. Per germline, CDR1 SEHNR and CDR2 FQNEAQ (reference sequence). The CDR3 has 15 amino acids. The chain's CDR3 is CASSLAMDGQETQYF. In DNA form, the CDR3 reads TGTGCCAGCAGCTTAGCCATGGACGGGCAAGAGACCCAGTACTTC.

The chain combines TRBV3-1 with TRBJ2-1; maybe TRBD2 (7 bases). Germline V lookup: CDR1 LGHDT, CDR2 YNNKEL (reference sequence). The CDR3 contains 15 residues. Trimming pared 4 bases from V and 6 bases from J, leaving 16 bases between. The CDR3 bases are TGTGCCAGCAGCCCCCGGAGAGGGGGGGCCAATGAGCAGTTCTTC. It is translated as CASSPRRGGANEQFF.

The gene calls are TRBV12-3 or TRBV12-4 and TRBJ2-3, with 8 bases lining up with TRBD2. The ends lost 7 bases at V and 2 bases at J; junction bases unmatched: 5. This CDR3 has 14 amino acids. The CDR3 DNA reads as TGTGCCAGCAAAGCGGGGGTGAACACAGATACGCAGTATTTT. Translated, it gives CASKAGVNTDTQYF.

This chain links TRBV6-1 with TRBJ2-7; 7 bases match TRBD2. Germline CDR1 and CDR2: MNHNS and SASEGT. The CDR3 is made up of 13 amino acids. The V segment lost 6 bases and the J segment 7 bases; nucleotides outside the gene matches: 9. Written as DNA, the CDR3 is TGTGCCAGCAGCCAAAGTAGGGGAGGGGAGCAGTACTTC. It is translated as CASSQSRGGEQYF.

The J gene is TRBJ2-1, the V gene TRBV6-5; TRBD2 matches 11 bases. The germline V gene has CDR1 MNHEY and CDR2 SVGAGI. The V segment lost 6 bases and the J segment 5 bases; nucleotides outside the gene matches: 6. The CDR3 runs to 15 residues. CDR3 loop: CASRASGGPHNEQFF. For the CDR3, the DNA is TGTGCCAGCAGAGCTAGCGGGGGGCCTCACAATGAGCAGTTCTTC.

This clonotype appeared once. The chain couples TRBV20-1 to TRBJ2-1; 8 bases match TRBD2. The CDR3 length is 15 residues. Germline V gene lookup returns CDR1 DFQATT and CDR2 SNEGSKA (reference sequence). V shed 0 bases and J 8 bases; nucleotides not matched to a gene: 9. The CDR3 DNA sequence: TGCAGTGCTAGAGAAGCTGGACTAGCCATTGATGAGCAGTTCTTC. Protein product: CSAREAGLAIDEQFF.